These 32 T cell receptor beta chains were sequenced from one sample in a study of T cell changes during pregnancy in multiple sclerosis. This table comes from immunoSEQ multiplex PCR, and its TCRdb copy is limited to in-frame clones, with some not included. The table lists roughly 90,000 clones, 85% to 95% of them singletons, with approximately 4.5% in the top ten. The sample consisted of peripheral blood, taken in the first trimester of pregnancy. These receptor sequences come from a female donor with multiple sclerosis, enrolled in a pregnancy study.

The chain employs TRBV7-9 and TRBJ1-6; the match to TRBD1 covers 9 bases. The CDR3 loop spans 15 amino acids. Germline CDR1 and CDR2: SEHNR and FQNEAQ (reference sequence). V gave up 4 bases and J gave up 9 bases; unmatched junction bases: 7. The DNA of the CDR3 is TGTGCCAGCAGCTCGGGGACAGGGAGATTTTCACCCCTCCACTTT. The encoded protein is CASSSGTGRFSPLHF.

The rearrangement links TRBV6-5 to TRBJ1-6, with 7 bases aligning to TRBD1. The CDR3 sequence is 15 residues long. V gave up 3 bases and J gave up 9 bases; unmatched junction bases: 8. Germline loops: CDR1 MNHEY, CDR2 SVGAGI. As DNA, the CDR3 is TGTGCCAGCAGTTATGACAGGGTAGTTCGTTCACCCCTCCACTTT. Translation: CASSYDRVVRSPLHF.

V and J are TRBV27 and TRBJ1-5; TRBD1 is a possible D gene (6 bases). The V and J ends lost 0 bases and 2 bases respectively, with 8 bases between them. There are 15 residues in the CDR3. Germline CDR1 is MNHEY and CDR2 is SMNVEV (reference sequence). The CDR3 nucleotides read TGTGCCAGCAGTTTATCGGGGGCAGGCAATCAGCCCCAGCATTTT. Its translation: CASSLSGAGNQPQHF.

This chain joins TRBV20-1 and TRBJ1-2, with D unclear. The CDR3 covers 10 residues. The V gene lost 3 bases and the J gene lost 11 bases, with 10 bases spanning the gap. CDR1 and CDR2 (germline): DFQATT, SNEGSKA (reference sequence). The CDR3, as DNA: TGCAGTGCTAGCCCGGGTGTGTACACCTTC. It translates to CSASPGVYTF.

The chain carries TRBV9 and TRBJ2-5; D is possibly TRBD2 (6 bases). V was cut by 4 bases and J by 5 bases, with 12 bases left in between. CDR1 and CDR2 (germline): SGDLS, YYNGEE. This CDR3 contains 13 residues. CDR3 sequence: CASSPLSGETQYF. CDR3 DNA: TGTGCCAGCAGCCCCCTGAGCGGGGAGACCCAGTACTTC.

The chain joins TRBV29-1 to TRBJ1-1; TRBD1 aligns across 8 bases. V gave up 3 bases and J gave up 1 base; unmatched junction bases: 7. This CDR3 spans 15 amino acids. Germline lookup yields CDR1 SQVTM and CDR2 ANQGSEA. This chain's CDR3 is CSVDGSGGQNTEAFF. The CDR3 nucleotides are TGCAGCGTTGACGGGTCAGGGGGCCAGAACACTGAAGCTTTCTTT.

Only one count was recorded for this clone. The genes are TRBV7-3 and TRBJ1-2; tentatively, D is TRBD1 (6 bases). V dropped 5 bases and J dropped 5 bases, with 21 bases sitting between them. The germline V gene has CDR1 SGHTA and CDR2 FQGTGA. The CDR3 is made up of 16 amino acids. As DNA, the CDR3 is TGTGCCAGCAGCCCACGGGACACTTCCTATTATTATGGCTACACCTTC. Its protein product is CASSPRDTSYYYGYTF.

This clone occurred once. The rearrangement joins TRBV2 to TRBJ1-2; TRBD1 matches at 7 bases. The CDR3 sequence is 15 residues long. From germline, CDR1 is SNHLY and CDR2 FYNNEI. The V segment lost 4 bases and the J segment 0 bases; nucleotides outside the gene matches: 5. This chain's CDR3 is CASSGRGPTNYGYTF. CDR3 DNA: TGTGCCAGCAGTGGAAGGGGGCCGACTAACTATGGCTACACCTTC.

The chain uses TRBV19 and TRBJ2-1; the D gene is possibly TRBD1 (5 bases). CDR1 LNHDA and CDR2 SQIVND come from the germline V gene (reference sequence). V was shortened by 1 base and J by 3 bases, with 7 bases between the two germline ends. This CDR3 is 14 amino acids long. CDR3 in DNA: TGTGCCAGTAGTATAGGGGGCTTCTACAATGAGCAGTTCTTC. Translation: CASSIGGFYNEQFF.

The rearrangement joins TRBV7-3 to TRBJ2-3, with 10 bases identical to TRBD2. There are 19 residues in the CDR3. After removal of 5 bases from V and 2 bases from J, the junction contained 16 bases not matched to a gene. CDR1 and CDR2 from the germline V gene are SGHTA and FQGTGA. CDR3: CASSRDPRIAGGSTDTQYF. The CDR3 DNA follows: TGTGCCAGCAGCCGAGACCCAAGAATAGCGGGGGGATCCACAGATACGCAGTATTTT.

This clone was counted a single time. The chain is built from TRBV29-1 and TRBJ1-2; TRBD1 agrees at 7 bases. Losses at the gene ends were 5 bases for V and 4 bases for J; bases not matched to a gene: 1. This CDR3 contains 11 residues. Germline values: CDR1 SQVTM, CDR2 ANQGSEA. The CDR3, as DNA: TGCAGCGTTCACAGGGGCTATGGCTACACCTTC. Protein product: CSVHRGYGYTF.

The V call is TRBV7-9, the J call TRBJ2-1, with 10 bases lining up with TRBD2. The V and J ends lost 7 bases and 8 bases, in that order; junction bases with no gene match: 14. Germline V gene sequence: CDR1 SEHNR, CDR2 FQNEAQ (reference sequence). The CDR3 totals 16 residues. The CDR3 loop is CASNIPQRGGFDEQFF. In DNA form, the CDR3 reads TGTGCCAGCAACATACCTCAGCGGGGGGGCTTTGATGAGCAGTTCTTC.

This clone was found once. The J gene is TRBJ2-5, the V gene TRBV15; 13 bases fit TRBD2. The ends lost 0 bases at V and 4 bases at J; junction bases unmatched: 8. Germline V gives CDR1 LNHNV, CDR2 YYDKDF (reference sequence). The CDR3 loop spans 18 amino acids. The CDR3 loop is CATSRELAGGPQGETQYF. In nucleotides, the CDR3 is TGTGCCACCAGCAGAGAACTAGCGGGGGGGCCGCAGGGAGAGACCCAGTACTTC.

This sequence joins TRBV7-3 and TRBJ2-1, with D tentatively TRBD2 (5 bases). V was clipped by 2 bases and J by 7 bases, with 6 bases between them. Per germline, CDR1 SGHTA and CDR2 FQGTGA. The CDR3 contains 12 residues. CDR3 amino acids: CASSLSGNEQFF. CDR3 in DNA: TGTGCCAGCAGCTTATCGGGGAATGAGCAGTTCTTC.

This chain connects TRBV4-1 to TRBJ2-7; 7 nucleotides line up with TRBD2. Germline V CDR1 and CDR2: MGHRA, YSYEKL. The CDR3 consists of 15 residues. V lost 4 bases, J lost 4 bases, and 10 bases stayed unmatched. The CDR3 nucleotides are TGCGCCAGCAGCCTCCCGGGAGCGGGGCGTTACGAGCAGTACTTC. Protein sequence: CASSLPGAGRYEQYF.

This CDR3 is CASSQSGGAWNTF. The CDR3 region has the DNA TGTGCCAGCAGCCAATCCGGAGGGGCCTGGAACACCTTC. The chain employs TRBV16 and TRBJ1-2; D perhaps matches TRBD1 (5 bases). The ends were cut back, 0 bases at V and 12 bases at J, with 14 bases in the middle. Germline values: CDR1 KGHSY, CDR2 FQNENV. The CDR3 contains 13 residues.

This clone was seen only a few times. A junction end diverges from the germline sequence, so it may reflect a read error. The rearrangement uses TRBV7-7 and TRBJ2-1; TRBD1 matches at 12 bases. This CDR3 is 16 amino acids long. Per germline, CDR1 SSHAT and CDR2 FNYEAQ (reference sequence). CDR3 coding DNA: TGTGCTAGCAGCTTAGGGACAGGGGGCGTTCTACGAGAGCAGTTCTTC. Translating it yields CASSLGTGGVLREQFF.

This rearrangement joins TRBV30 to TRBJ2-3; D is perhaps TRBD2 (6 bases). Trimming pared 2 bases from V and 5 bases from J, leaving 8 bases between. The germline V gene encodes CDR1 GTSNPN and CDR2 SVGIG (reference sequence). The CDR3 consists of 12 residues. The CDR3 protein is CAWSLGGDTQYF. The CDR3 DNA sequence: TGTGCCTGGAGTCTGGGGGGAGATACGCAGTATTTT.

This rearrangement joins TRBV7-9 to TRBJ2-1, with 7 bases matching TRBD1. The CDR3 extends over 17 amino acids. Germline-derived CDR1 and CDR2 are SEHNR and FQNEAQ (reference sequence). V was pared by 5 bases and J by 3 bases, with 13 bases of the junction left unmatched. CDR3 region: CASSPSAPDRLYNEQFF. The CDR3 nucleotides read TGTGCCAGCAGCCCGAGCGCCCCGGACAGGCTCTACAATGAGCAGTTCTTC.

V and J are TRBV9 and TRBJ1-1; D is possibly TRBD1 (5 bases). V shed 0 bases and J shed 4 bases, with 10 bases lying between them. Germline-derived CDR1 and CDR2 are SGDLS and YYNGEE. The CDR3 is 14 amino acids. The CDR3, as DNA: TGTGCCAGCAGCGTAGGGCAGGGATTCACTGAAGCTTTCTTT. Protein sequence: CASSVGQGFTEAFF.

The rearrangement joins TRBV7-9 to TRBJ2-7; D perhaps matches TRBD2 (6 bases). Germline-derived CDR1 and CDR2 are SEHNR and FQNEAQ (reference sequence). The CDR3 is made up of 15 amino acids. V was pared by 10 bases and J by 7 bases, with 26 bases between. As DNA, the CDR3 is TGTGCCACCCAGCTTAGTTCGTGGGGTGCGGGAGAGCAGTACTTC. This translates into CATQLSSWGAGEQYF.

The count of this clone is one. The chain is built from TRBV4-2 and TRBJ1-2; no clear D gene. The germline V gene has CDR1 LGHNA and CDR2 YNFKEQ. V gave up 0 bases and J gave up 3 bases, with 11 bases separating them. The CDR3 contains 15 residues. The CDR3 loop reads CASSQDPAGDYGYTF. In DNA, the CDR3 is TGTGCCAGCAGCCAAGATCCAGCGGGTGACTATGGCTACACCTTC.

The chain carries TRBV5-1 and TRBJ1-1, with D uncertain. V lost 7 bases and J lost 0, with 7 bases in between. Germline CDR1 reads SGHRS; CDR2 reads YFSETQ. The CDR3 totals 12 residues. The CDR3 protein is CASAALNTEAFF. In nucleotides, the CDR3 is TGCGCCAGCGCGGCCTTGAACACTGAAGCTTTCTTT.

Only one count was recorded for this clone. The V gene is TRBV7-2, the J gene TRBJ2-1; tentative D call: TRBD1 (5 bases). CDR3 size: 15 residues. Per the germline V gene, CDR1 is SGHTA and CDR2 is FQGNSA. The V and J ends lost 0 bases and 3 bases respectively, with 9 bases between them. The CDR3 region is CASSLAQGYYNEQFF. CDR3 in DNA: TGTGCCAGCAGCTTAGCGCAGGGCTACTACAATGAGCAGTTCTTC.

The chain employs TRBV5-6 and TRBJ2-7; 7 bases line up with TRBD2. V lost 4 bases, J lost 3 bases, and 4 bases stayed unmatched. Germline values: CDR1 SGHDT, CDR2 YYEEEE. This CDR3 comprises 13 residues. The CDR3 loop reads CASSTGTNYEQYF. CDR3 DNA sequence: TGTGCCAGCAGCACCGGGACTAACTACGAGCAGTACTTC. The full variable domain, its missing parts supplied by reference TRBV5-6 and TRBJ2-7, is DAGVTQSPTHLIKTRGQQVTLRCSPKSGHDTVSWYQQALGQGPQFIFQYYEEEERQRGNFPDRFSGHQFPNYSSELNVNALLLGDSALYLCASSTGTNYEQYFGPGTRLTVT.

For the CDR3, the DNA is TGTGCCAGCAGCTTCGGGACAGGCTCTGTTTACGAGCAGTACTTC. Translating gives CASSFGTGSVYEQYF. V usage is TRBV5-6 and J usage is TRBJ2-7, with 8 bases identical to TRBD1. The ends lost 2 bases at V and 4 bases at J; junction bases unmatched: 8. Germline V gives CDR1 SGHDT, CDR2 YYEEEE. The CDR3 length is 15 residues.

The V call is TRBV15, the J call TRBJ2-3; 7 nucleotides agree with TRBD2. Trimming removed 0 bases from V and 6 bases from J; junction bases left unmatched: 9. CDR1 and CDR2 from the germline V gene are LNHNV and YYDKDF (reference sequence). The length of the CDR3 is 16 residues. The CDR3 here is CATSRDKSGVGDTQYF. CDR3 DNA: TGTGCCACCAGCAGAGATAAGAGCGGGGTAGGTGATACGCAGTATTTT.

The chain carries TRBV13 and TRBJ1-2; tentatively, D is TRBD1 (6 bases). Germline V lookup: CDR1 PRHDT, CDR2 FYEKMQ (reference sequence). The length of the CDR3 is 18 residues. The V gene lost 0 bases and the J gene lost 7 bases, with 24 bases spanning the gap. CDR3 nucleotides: TGTGCCAGCAGCTTAGGCCTGAGGACAGCCCGGGCAAGGGTTGGCTACACCTTC. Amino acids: CASSLGLRTARARVGYTF.

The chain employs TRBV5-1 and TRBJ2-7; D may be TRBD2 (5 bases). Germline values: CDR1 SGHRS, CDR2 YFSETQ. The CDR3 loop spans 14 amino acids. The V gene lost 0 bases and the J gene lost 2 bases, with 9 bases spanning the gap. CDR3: CASSLDPGTYEQYF. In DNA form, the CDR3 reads TGCGCCAGCAGCTTGGATCCGGGAACCTACGAGCAGTACTTC.

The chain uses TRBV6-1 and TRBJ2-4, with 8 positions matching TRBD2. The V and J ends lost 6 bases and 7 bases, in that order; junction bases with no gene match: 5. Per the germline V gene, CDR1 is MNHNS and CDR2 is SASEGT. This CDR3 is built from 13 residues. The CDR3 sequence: CASSGGAWNIQYF. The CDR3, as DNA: TGTGCCAGCAGCGGGGGGGCTTGGAACATTCAGTACTTC.

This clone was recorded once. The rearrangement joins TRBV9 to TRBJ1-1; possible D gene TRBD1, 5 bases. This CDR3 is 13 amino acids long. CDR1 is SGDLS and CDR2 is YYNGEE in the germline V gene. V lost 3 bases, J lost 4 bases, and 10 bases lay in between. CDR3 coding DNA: TGTGCCAGCAGCGAGTGGAGGGGCACTGAAGCTTTCTTT. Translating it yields CASSEWRGTEAFF.

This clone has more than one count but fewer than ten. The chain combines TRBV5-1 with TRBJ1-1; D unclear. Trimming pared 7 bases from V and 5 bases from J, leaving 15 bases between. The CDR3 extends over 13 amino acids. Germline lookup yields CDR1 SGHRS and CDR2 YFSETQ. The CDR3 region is CASYEEAITEAFF. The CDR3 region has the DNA TGCGCCAGCTACGAGGAGGCAATTACTGAAGCTTTCTTT. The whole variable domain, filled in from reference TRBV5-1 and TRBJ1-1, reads KAGVTQTPRYLIKTRGQQVTLSCSPISGHRSVSWYQQTPGQGLQFLFEYFSETQRNKGNFPGRFSGRQFSNSRSEMNVSTLELGDSALYLCASYEEAITEAFFGQGTRLTVV.